This T cell receptor (beta chain) was obtained from a study of OX40 agonist ivuxolimab in advanced cancers. For the wider study: Ivuxolimab was an agonistic, fully human IgG2 monoclonal antibody directed against OX40 (CD134), a costimulatory receptor. Peripheral TCRbeta sequencing was intended to test whether TCR sequence diversity was altered and clonal T-cell expansion was caused by ivuxolimab. Partial responses occurred in three dose-escalation patients: two with cutaneous melanoma and one with hepatocellular carcinoma. Intravenous ivuxolimab was administered to patients every 2 weeks at six dose levels: 0.01, 0.1, 0.3, 1.5, 3 and 10 mg/kg. Patients were allowed to have had prior anti-PD-1, anti-PD-L1 or anti-CTLA-4 therapy, and around two fifths of the dose-escalation patients had been treated with checkpoint inhibitors. The monotherapy dose-escalation portion (N of about 50 patients) of the phase I ivuxolimab trial is reported in the paper. A male proportion of 70% to 90% and a mean age of around 60 years, ranging from about 23 to 79, were recorded for the dose-escalation cohort. Of the roughly 52 dose-escalation patients, hepatocellular carcinoma was present in about 19, melanoma in approximately 15, renal cell carcinoma in 9 and head and neck cancer in 9. The full study reports these points: At doses of 0.1 to 3.0 mg/kg, clonal expansion of both CD4+ and CD8+ T cells in blood was seen between baseline and week 6. The antigen specificity of the peripheral T cells that underwent clonal expansion was not determined. Low levels of normalized T-cell clonal expansion were also seen in some nonresponding patients. Partial responders in the 0.1-3.0 mg/kg groups had among the lowest normalized peripheral clonal expansion, especially among CD8+ T cells. After ivuxolimab, more expanded clones were found on average in CD8+ T cells than in CD4+ T cells.

The trial excluded patients who had a history of autoimmune disease or who were on systemic immunosuppression. Peripheral blood for TCR sequencing was collected from all dose cohorts at baseline, on cycle 4 day 1, and on cycle 7 day 1. Samples were obtained from an open-label, multicenter, first-in-human phase I dose-escalation trial of ivuxolimab. Adults with locally advanced or metastatic melanoma, renal cell, hepatocellular, or head and neck squamous cell carcinoma were enrolled in the trial. Before TCR sequencing, CD4+ and CD8+ T cells were separately sorted from peripheral blood. To sequence the TCRbeta CDR3 region, genomic DNA was isolated from the sorted cells. The immunoSEQ Assay was used to sequence the TCRbeta CDR3 regions. TCRdb holds this immuneACCESS table with in-frame rearrangements only. Some clones are missing; in checked studies, unresolved V genes explain under half, and the rest has no known cause. The sample table holds approximately 82,000 clones, of which more than 90% were seen once. Under 0.7% of the sample lies in the top ten.

Counted from cysteine to phenylalanine, this CDR3 has 15 amino acids. Of all the DNA, just the CDR3 is kept, 45 bases in frame from base 1. V loses 4 bases at its end and J loses 7 bases; junction bases beyond the gene matches: 9. CDR1 and CDR2 (SGHRS, YFSETQ) derive from the germline V gene. Regarding this clone: Its antigen specificity is not known. No much larger clone exists at a distance of one base, and base qualities are not known.

Here the sequenced sample was CD4+ or CD8+ T cells sorted from blood, taken in a trial of the OX40 agonist ivuxolimab. This sequence originates from an adult with an advanced solid tumor such as melanoma, head and neck, liver or kidney cancer. This chain is built from TRBV5-1 and TRBJ2-3; 10 bases in the middle match TRBD2. For the CDR3, the sequence is CASSELAGDTNTQYF. The DNA sequence reads TGCGCCAGCAGCGAGCTAGCGGGGGATACTAATACGCAGTATTTT.